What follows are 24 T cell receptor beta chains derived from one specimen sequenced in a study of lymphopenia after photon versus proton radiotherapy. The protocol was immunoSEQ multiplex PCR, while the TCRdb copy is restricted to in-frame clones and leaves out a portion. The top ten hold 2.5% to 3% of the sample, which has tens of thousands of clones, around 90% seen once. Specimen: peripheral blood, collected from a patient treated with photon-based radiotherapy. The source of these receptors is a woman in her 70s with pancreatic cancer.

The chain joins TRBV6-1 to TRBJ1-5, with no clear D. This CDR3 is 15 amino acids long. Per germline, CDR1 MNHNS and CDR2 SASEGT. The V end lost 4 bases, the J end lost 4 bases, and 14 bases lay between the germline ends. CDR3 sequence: CASSASSAFNQPQHF. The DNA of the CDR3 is TGTGCCAGCAGTGCTTCCTCCGCGTTTAATCAGCCCCAGCATTTT.

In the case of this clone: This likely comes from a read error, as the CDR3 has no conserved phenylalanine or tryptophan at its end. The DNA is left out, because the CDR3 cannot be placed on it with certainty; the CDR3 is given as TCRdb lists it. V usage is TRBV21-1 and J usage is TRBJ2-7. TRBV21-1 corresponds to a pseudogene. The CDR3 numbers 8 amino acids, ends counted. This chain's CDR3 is CASSKGFA.

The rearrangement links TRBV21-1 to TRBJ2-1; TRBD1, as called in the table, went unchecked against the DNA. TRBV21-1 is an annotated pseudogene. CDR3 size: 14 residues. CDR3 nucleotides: TGTGCCAGCAGCGAAGACACCCCCTACAATGAGCAGTTCTTC. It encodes CASSEDTPYNEQFF.

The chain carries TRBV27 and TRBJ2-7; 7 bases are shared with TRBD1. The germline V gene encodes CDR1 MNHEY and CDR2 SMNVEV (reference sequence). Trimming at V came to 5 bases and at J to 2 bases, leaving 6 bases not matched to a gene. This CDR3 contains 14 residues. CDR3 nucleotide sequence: TGTGCCAGCAGTAGGACAGGATTGACCTACGAGCAGTACTTC. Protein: CASSRTGLTYEQYF.

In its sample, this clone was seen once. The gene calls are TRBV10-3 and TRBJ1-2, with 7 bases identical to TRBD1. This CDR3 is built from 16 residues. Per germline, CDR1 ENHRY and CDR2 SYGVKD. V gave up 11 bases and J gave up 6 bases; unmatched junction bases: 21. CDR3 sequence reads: CASGLRGTRGGDGYTF. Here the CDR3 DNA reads TGTGCCTCAGGTCTAAGGGGTACGAGAGGGGGCGATGGCTACACCTTC.

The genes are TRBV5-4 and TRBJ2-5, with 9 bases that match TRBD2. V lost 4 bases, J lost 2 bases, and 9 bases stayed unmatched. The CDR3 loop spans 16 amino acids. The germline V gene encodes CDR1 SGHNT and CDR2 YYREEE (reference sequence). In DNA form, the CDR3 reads TGTGCCAGCAGCACCGCGGGGGGGGCGGGACAAGAGACCCAGTACTTC. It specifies CASSTAGGAGQETQYF.

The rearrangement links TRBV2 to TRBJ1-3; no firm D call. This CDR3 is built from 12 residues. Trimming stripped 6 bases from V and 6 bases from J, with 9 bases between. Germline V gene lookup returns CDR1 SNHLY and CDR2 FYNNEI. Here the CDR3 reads CASSSTTNTIYF. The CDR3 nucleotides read TGTGCCAGCAGCTCTACAACAAACACCATATATTTT.

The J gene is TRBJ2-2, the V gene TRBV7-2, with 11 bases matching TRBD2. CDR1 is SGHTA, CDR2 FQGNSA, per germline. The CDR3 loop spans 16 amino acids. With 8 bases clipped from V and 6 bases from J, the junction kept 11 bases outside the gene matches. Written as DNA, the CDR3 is TGTGCCAGCGGCCCAATAACTAGCGGGAGTGCCGGGGAGCTGTTTTTT. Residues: CASGPITSGSAGELFF.

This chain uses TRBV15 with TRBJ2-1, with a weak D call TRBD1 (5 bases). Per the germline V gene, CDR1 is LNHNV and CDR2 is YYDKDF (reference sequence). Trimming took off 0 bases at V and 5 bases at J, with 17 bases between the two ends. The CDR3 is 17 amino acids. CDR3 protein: CATSRDFRLGAHNEQFF. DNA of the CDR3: TGTGCCACCAGCAGAGATTTTCGGCTAGGGGCCCACAATGAGCAGTTCTTC. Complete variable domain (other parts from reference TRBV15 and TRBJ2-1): DAMVIQNPRYQVTQFGKPVTLSCSQTLNHNVMYWYQQKSSQAPKLLFHYYDKDFNNEADTPDNFQSRRPNTSFCFLDIRSPGLGDTAMYLCATSRDFRLGAHNEQFFGPGTRLTVL.

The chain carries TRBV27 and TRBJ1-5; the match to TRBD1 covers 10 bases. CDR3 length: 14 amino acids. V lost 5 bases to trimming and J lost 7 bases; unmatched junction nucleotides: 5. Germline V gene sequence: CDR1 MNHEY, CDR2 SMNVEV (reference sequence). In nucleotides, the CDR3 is TGTGCCAGCAGTCGGACAGGGGGTTTCCAGCCCCAGCATTTT. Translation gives CASSRTGGFQPQHF.

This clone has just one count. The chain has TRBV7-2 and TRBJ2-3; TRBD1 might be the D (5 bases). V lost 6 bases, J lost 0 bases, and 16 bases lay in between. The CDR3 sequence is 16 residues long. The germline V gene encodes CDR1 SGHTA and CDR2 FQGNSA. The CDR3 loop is CASSRRWGASTDTQYF. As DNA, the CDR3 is TGTGCCAGCAGTCGAAGGTGGGGCGCGAGCACAGATACGCAGTATTTT.

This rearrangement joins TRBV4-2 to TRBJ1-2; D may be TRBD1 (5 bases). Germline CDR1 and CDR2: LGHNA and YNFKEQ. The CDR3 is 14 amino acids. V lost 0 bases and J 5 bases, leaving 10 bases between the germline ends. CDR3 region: CASSQELGGYGYTF. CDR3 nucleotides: TGTGCCAGCAGCCAAGAGCTGGGGGGTTATGGCTACACCTTC.

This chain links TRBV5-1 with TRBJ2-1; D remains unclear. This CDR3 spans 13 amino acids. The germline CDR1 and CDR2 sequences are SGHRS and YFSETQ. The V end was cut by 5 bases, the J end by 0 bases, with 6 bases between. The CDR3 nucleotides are TGCGCCAGCAGTAAGAGCTCCTACAATGAGCAGTTCTTC. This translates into CASSKSSYNEQFF. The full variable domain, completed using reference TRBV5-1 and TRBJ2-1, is KAGVTQTPRYLIKTRGQQVTLSCSPISGHRSVSWYQQTPGQGLQFLFEYFSETQRNKGNFPGRFSGRQFSNSRSEMNVSTLELGDSALYLCASSKSSYNEQFFGPGTRLTVL.

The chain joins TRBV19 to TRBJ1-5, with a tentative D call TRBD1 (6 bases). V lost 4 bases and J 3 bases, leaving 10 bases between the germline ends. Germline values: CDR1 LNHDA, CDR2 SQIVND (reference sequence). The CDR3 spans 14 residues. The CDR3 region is CASSKRQVNQPQHF. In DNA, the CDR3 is TGTGCCAGTAGTAAAAGACAGGTCAATCAGCCCCAGCATTTT.

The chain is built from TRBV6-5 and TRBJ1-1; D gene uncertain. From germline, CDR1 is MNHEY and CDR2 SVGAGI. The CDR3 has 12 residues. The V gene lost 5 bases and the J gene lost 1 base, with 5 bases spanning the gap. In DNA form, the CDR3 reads TGTGCCAGCAGTGAGGGGAACACTGAAGCTTTCTTT. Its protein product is CASSEGNTEAFF.

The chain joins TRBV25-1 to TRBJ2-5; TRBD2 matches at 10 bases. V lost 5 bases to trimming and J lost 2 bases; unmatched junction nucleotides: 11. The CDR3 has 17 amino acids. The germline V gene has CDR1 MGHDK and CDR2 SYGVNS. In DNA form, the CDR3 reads TGTGCCAGCAGTTTGGGGCAGGGACTAGCGCGACAAGAGACCCAGTACTTC. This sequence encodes CASSLGQGLARQETQYF. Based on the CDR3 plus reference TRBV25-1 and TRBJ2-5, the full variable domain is EADIYQTPRYLVIGTGKKITLECSQTMGHDKMYWYQQDPGMELHLIHYSYGVNSTEKGDLSSESTVSRIRTEHFPLTLESARPSHTSQYLCASSLGQGLARQETQYFGPGTRLLVL.

CDR3 loop: CASSRRQRGSYNEQFF. CDR3 sequence (DNA): TGTGCCAGCAGCCGAAGGCAAAGGGGCTCCTACAATGAGCAGTTCTTC. The chain employs TRBV21-1 and TRBJ2-1; the D call of TRBD1 is as the table states it, not checked on the DNA. TRBV21-1 counts as a pseudogene. The CDR3 extends over 16 amino acids.

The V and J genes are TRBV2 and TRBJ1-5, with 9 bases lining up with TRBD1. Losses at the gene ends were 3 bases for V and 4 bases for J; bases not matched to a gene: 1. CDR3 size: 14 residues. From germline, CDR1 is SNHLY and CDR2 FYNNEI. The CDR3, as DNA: TGTGCCAGCAGTGAGGACAGGGGTAATCAGCCCCAGCATTTT. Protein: CASSEDRGNQPQHF. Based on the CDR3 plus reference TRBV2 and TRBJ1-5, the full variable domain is EPEVTQTPSHQVTQMGQEVILRCVPISNHLYFYWYRQILGQKVEFLVSFYNNEISEKSEIFDDQFSVERPDGSNFTLKIRSTKLEDSAMYFCASSEDRGNQPQHFGDGTRLSIL.

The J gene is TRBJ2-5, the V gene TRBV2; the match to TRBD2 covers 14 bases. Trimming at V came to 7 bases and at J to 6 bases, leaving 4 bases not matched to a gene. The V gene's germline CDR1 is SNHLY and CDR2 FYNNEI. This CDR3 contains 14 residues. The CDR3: CASTGLAGAKTQYF. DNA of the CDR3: TGTGCCAGCACGGGACTAGCGGGAGCGAAGACCCAGTACTTC.

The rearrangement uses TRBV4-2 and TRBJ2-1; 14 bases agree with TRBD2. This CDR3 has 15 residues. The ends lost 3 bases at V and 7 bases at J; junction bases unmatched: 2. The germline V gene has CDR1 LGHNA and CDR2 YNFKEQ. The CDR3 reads CASSQGLAGVNEQFF. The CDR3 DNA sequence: TGTGCCAGCAGCCAGGGACTAGCGGGAGTGAATGAGCAGTTCTTC.

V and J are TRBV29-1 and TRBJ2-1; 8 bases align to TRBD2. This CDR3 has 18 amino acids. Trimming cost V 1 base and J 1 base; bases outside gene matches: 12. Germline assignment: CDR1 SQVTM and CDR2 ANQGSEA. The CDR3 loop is CSVEGLKGTRTSYNEQFF. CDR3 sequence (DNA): TGCAGCGTTGAAGGGCTAAAGGGGACTAGAACTTCCTACAATGAGCAGTTCTTC.

In DNA form, the CDR3 reads TGCGCCAGCAGCCTGGGACAGTCCCAAGAGACCCAGTACTTC. Protein: CASSLGQSQETQYF. The V gene is TRBV5-1, the J gene TRBJ2-5, with 7 positions matching TRBD1. The germline gives CDR1 SGHRS, CDR2 YFSETQ. Trimming removed 4 bases from V and 1 base from J; junction bases left unmatched: 4. The CDR3 extends over 14 amino acids.

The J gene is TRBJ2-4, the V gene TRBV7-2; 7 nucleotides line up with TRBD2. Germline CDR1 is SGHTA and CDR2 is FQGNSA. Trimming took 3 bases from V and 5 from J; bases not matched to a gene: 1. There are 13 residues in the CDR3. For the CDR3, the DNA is TGTGCCAGCAGCTTCCGGGGGGAAAACATTCAGTACTTC. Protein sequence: CASSFRGENIQYF.

CDR3 protein: CASRPTGTSGIYEQYF. CDR3 DNA: TGTGCCAGCAGGCCAACCGGGACTAGCGGAATCTACGAGCAGTACTTC. V usage is TRBV2 and J usage is TRBJ2-7; 11 bases line up with TRBD2. V was pared by 6 bases and J by 3 bases, with 10 bases of the junction left unmatched. CDR3 length: 16 residues. Per the germline V gene, CDR1 is SNHLY and CDR2 is FYNNEI. Combining the CDR3 with reference TRBV2 and TRBJ2-7 gives the whole variable domain EPEVTQTPSHQVTQMGQEVILRCVPISNHLYFYWYRQILGQKVEFLVSFYNNEISEKSEIFDDQFSVERPDGSNFTLKIRSTKLEDSAMYFCASRPTGTSGIYEQYFGPGTRLTVT.